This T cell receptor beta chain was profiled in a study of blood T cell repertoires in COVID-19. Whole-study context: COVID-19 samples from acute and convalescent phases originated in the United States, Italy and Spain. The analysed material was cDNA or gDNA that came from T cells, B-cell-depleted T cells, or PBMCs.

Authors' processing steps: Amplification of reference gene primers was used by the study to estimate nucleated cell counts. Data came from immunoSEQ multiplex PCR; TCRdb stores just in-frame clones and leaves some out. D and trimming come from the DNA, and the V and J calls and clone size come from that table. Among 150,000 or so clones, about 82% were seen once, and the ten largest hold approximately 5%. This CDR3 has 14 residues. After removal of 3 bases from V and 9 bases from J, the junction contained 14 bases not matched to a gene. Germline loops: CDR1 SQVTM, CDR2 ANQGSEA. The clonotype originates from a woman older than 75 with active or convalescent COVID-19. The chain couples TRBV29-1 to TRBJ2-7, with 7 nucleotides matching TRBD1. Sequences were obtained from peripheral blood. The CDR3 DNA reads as TGCAGCGTTGATTTTCGGGACAGCAACATGGGGCAGTACTTC. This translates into CSVDFRDSNMGQYF.